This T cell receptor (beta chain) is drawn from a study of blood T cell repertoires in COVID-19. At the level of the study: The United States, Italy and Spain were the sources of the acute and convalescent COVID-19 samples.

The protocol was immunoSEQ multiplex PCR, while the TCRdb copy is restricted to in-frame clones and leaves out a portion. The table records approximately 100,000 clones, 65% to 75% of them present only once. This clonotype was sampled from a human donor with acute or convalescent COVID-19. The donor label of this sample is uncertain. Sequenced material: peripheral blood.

The CDR3 spells CASSLGPETQYF. The CDR3 coding sequence is TGTGCCAGCAGTTTAGGTCCGGAGACCCAGTACTTC. The J gene is TRBJ2-5, the V gene TRBV12-3 or TRBV12-4; D is unclear. CDR3 length equals 12 residues. Trimming removed 1 base from V and 5 bases from J, with 5 bases in between.